This T cell receptor (beta chain) was identified in a study of cytomegalovirus exposure and HLA in healthy donors. PCR amplification relied on 60 Vbeta primers (plus 13 Jbeta primers). Data came from immunoSEQ multiplex PCR; TCRdb stores just in-frame clones and leaves some out. Among 80,000 to 100,000 clones listed, 70% to 80% were seen once. The length of the CDR3 is 15 residues. The germline CDR1 and CDR2 sequences are PRHDT and FYEKMQ (reference sequence). V shed 5 bases and J 5 bases; nucleotides not matched to a gene: 11. Material for sequencing was PBMCs. The chain couples TRBV13 to TRBJ1-1; 7 bases are a match to TRBD1. This TCR derives from a man aged 25 to 45 in good health and CMV-seropositive. The CDR3 bases are TGTGCCAGCAGCCAGCATTTAGGGGGCGGAACTGAAGCTTTCTTT. Protein sequence: CASSQHLGGGTEAFF.